The 29 T cell receptor beta chains in this list originate from one sample, sequenced in a study of CD8+CD57+ T cells in acquired aplastic anemia. The patients chosen for sequencing had shown expansion of CD8+CD57+ cells (detected by flow cytometry). Both TCR beta VDJ combination and CDR3 sequence profiling were carried out. Genomic DNA was the template for this profiling. TCRdb ran MiXCR on the reads and lists one entry per CDR3 protein. The sample holds about 160,000 distinct CDR3 sequences; 71% are singletons and the top ten take around 45%. Sequencing was carried out using sorted CD4+, CD8+, or CD8+CD57+ T cells (not recorded which) from PBMCs. The receptors were gathered from a human donor with aplastic anemia.

This clonotype has a handful of counts. The V and J genes are TRBV7-2 and TRBJ1-6; tentative D call: TRBD1 (6 bases). CDR3 length equals 14 residues. Germline loops: CDR1 SGHTA, CDR2 FQGNSA. Trimming took off 5 bases at V and 11 bases at J, with 16 bases between the two ends. The CDR3 nucleotides are TGTGCCAGCAGCCCCCGACAGGAACGACCACCCCTCCACTTT. Translation: CASSPRQERPPLHF.

Only a few counts were recorded for this clonotype. The chain has TRBV15 and TRBJ2-6; D gene uncertain. The V and J ends lost 1 base and 1 base respectively, with 5 bases between them. The CDR3 spans 15 residues. CDR1 is LNHNV and CDR2 is YYDKDF in the germline V gene (reference sequence). The CDR3, as DNA: TGTGCCACCAGCAGAGTTACATCTGGGGCCAACGTCCTGACTTTC. This codes for CATSRVTSGANVLTF. Filled out from reference TRBV15 and TRBJ2-6, the complete variable domain reads DAMVIQNPRYQVTQFGKPVTLSCSQTLNHNVMYWYQQKSSQAPKLLFHYYDKDFNNEADTPDNFQSRRPNTSFCFLDIRSPGLGDTAMYLCATSRVTSGANVLTFGAGSRLTVL.

The J gene is TRBJ2-7, the V gene TRBV15, with D tentatively TRBD1 or TRBD2 (5 bases each). The CDR3 totals 14 residues. Germline CDR1 is LNHNV and CDR2 is YYDKDF (reference sequence). V dropped 5 bases and J dropped 1 base, with 12 bases sitting between them. The CDR3 nucleotides are TGTGCCACCAGCCTACAGGACTTATCCTACGAGCAGTACTTC. It codes for CATSLQDLSYEQYF.

This clonotype occurred a few times. This chain's CDR3 is CASSIGGSTYEQYF. The CDR3, as DNA: TGTGCCAGTAGTATCGGGGGGTCCACCTACGAGCAGTACTTC. The rearrangement uses TRBV19 and TRBJ2-7, with TRBD2 matching 7 bases. V lost 3 bases to trimming and J lost 2 bases; unmatched junction nucleotides: 4. The CDR3 length is 14 residues. Germline loops: CDR1 LNHDA, CDR2 SQIVND (reference sequence).

This clonotype was counted ten times or more. The V and J genes are TRBV12-3 or TRBV12-4 and TRBJ2-7, with D possibly being TRBD1 (5 bases). The CDR3 is made up of 14 amino acids. The germline V and J ends were trimmed by 3 bases and 0 bases, with 9 bases remaining between them. CDR3 sequence: CASSFQGSSYEQYF. CDR3 nucleotides: TGTGCCAGCAGTTTTCAGGGTAGCTCCTACGAGCAGTACTTC.

The V gene is TRBV5-5, the J gene TRBJ1-6; no reliable D call. The V and J ends lost 4 bases and 7 bases respectively, with 12 bases between them. This CDR3 spans 14 amino acids. Per germline, CDR1 SGHKS and CDR2 YYEKEE (reference sequence). The CDR3 is CASSPGRPNSPLHF. The CDR3 DNA reads TGTGCCAGCAGCCCCGGACGGCCGAATTCACCCCTCCACTTT.

This CDR3 reads CASSPDGTMYYGYTF. In DNA form, the CDR3 reads TGTGCCAGCAGCCCAGACGGCACAATGTACTATGGCTACACCTTC. The chain has TRBV7-9 and TRBJ1-2; unclear D gene. Trimming removed 5 bases from V and 3 bases from J, with 16 bases in between. The CDR3 totals 15 residues. Germline assignment: CDR1 SEHNR and CDR2 FQNEAQ (reference sequence).

The chain is built from TRBV6-1 and TRBJ2-7; no clear D. Between the trimmed V and J ends, which lost 2 bases and 7 bases, there was a span of 15 bases. Germline V gene data show CDR1 as MNHNS and CDR2 as SASEGT. The CDR3 has 14 residues. For the CDR3, the DNA is TGTGCCAGCAGTGAAAGGACGGAATACAATGAGCAGTACGTC. This encodes CASSERTEYNEQYV.

The rearrangement uses TRBV2 and TRBJ2-2, with 10 bases lining up with TRBD1. Germline-derived CDR1 and CDR2 are SNHLY and FYNNEI. The V gene end was trimmed by 5 bases and the J gene end by 3 bases; junction bases not matched to a gene: 12. This CDR3 has 18 residues. The CDR3 is CASSKPGQGLMDTGELFF. CDR3 DNA: TGTGCCAGCAGTAAACCGGGACAGGGGCTTATGGACACCGGGGAGCTGTTTTTT.

V usage is TRBV5-1 and J usage is TRBJ2-7; D may be TRBD1 (5 bases). V was trimmed by 1 base and J by 3 bases, leaving 11 bases between them. The germline V gene encodes CDR1 SGHRS and CDR2 YFSETQ. The CDR3 is 14 amino acids. The CDR3 sequence: CASSLKARGYEQYF. The CDR3 DNA reads TGCGCCAGCAGCTTGAAGGCTAGGGGCTACGAGCAGTACTTC.

The J gene is TRBJ2-7, the V gene TRBV7-2, with D unclear. This CDR3 comprises 14 residues. The germline V gene has CDR1 SGHTA and CDR2 FQGNSA. Trimming stripped 6 bases from V and 7 bases from J, with 19 bases between. The CDR3 is CASSTLMGYSEQYF. DNA for the CDR3: TGTGCCAGCAGTACCCTTATGGGGTACTCGGAGCAGTACTTC.

This clonotype was found a few times. V is TRBV10-3 and J is TRBJ1-6, with 8 bases aligning to TRBD1. CDR3 length equals 14 residues. CDR1 ENHRY and CDR2 SYGVKD come from the germline V gene. J was trimmed by 5 bases and V by 10 bases; bases with no gene match: 7. This CDR3 is CANRGTGDNSPLHF. The CDR3 bases are TGTGCCAATCGAGGGACAGGTGATAATTCACCCCTCCACTTT.

There are a few counts of this clonotype. This chain uses TRBV5-1 with TRBJ2-7; D is possibly TRBD1 (5 bases). The CDR3 is 14 amino acids. Germline loops: CDR1 SGHRS, CDR2 YFSETQ. V gave up 4 bases and J gave up 0 bases, with 11 bases separating them. This CDR3 is CASSQDTSSYEQYF. In nucleotides, the CDR3 is TGCGCCAGCAGCCAGGACACCTCCTCCTACGAGCAGTACTTC.

V usage is TRBV6-5 and J usage is TRBJ2-1; TRBD1 is a possible D gene (6 bases). The CDR3 sequence is 15 residues long. The ends were cut back, 5 bases at V and 5 bases at J, with 16 bases in the middle. Per germline, CDR1 MNHEY and CDR2 SVGAGI. The CDR3 coding sequence is TGTGCCAGCAGTACTAGGGCAGGGGCGGACAATGAGCAGTTCTTC. It yields the protein CASSTRAGADNEQFF.

V gene TRBV19 combines with J gene TRBJ1-5, with D hard to call. The V and J ends lost 3 bases and 5 bases respectively, with 5 bases between them. The CDR3 extends over 12 amino acids. Germline V CDR1 and CDR2: LNHDA, SQIVND (reference sequence). Here the CDR3 DNA reads TGTGCCAGTAGTATTGGGGATCAGCCCCAGCATTTT. This encodes CASSIGDQPQHF. The full variable domain, completed using reference TRBV19 and TRBJ1-5, is DGGITQSPKYLFRKEGQNVTLSCEQNLNHDAMYWYRQDPGQGLRLIYYSQIVNDFQKGDIAEGYSVSREKKESFPLTVTSAQKNPTAFYLCASSIGDQPQHFGDGTRLSIL.

This rearrangement joins TRBV6-5 to TRBJ1-2; 7 nucleotides line up with TRBD1. This CDR3 region has 15 residues. Germline values: CDR1 MNHEY, CDR2 SVGAGI. With 6 bases clipped from V and 6 bases from J, the junction kept 13 bases outside the gene matches. CDR3 loop: CASSRQGGSMDGYTF. DNA for the CDR3: TGTGCCAGCAGCCGACAGGGAGGGAGTATGGATGGCTACACCTTC.

This clonotype was picked up one time. This rearrangement joins TRBV7-6 to TRBJ2-7, with D possibly TRBD2 on 5 matching bases. V lost 5 bases, J lost 6 bases, and 14 bases lay in between. Germline CDR1 is SGHVS and CDR2 is FNYEAQ. CDR3 length: 13 residues. CDR3 DNA sequence: TGTGCCAGCAGCAAAGTTGAGGCGGGCGAGCAGTACTTC. Translation: CASSKVEAGEQYF.

On this clonotype: One end of the junction is discordant with germline, which a read error may explain. The rearrangement links TRBV10-1 to TRBJ1-1; D uncertain. Germline V lookup: CDR1 WNHNN, CDR2 SYGVQD (reference sequence). The length of the CDR3 is 15 residues. The CDR3 reads CAISEKFGSNTEAFF. The CDR3 DNA reads TGTGCCATCAGTGAGAAGTTTGGCTCGAACACTGAAGCTTTCTTT.

This chain joins TRBV6-4 and TRBJ2-3; either TRBD1 or TRBD2 may fit D (6 bases each). V was shortened by 4 bases and J by 4 bases, with 18 bases between the two germline ends. The germline V gene encodes CDR1 MRHNA and CDR2 SNTAGT. This CDR3 comprises 16 residues. The chain's CDR3 is CASSVTGTGGADTQYF. Written as DNA, the CDR3 is TGTGCCAGCAGTGTAACAGGCACCGGGGGCGCAGATACGCAGTATTTT.

The V gene is TRBV20-1, the J gene TRBJ2-7, with TRBD2 matching over 9 bases. V was pared by 2 bases and J by 2 bases, with 7 bases of the junction left unmatched. Germline V lookup: CDR1 DFQATT, CDR2 SNEGSKA (reference sequence). CDR3 length: 15 residues. The CDR3 loop is CSARLAGWETYEQYF. CDR3 nucleotides: TGCAGTGCTAGACTAGCGGGATGGGAGACCTACGAGCAGTACTTC.

The V call is TRBV4-1, the J call TRBJ1-2, with a weak D call TRBD1 (5 bases). V dropped 1 base and J dropped 2 bases, with 11 bases sitting between them. This CDR3 has 15 amino acids. The germline V gene has CDR1 MGHRA and CDR2 YSYEKL. This CDR3 is CASSQGGGRNYGYTF. The CDR3 nucleotides are TGCGCCAGCAGCCAAGGGGGCGGCCGAAACTATGGCTACACCTTC.

The chain joins TRBV7-3 to TRBJ2-7; D is uncertain. V lost 2 bases and J lost 4, with 15 bases in between. The CDR3 runs to 15 residues. Germline lookup yields CDR1 SGHTA and CDR2 FQGTGA. The CDR3 sequence: CASSLAEKPDYEQYF. CDR3 nucleotides: TGTGCCAGCAGCTTAGCGGAGAAGCCGGATTACGAGCAGTACTTC.

The V and J genes are TRBV5-1 and TRBJ2-1; no clear D. V was shortened by 2 bases and J by 6 bases, with 9 bases between the two germline ends. Per germline, CDR1 SGHRS and CDR2 YFSETQ. The CDR3 spans 13 residues. The CDR3 DNA follows: TGCGCCAGCAGCTTACGGGTCGTCAATGAGCAGTTCTTC. Amino acids: CASSLRVVNEQFF.

The chain uses TRBV27 and TRBJ2-7, with D possibly being TRBD1 (6 bases). The germline V gene has CDR1 MNHEY and CDR2 SMNVEV (reference sequence). Trimming left V 2 bases short and J 9 bases short, with 17 bases between. The CDR3 is 14 amino acids. This CDR3 reads CASSLQGQADTQYV. In DNA form, the CDR3 reads TGTGCCAGCAGTTTACAGGGGCAGGCAGATACGCAGTACGTC.

This clonotype occurred once. The chain recombines TRBV6-5 with TRBJ1-1; weak D call: TRBD1 (5 bases). Trimming removed 5 bases from V and 4 bases from J, with 20 bases in between. CDR3 length: 16 residues. Germline values: CDR1 MNHEY, CDR2 SVGAGI. The CDR3: CASSAGGGGEITEAFF. CDR3 sequence (DNA): TGTGCCAGCAGTGCCGGCGGGGGGGGTGAGATCACTGAAGCTTTCTTT.

This clonotype was counted a few times. This chain uses TRBV19 with TRBJ2-1; 7 bases match TRBD2. This CDR3 region has 15 residues. J was trimmed by 6 bases and V by 3 bases; bases with no gene match: 8. Germline-derived CDR1 and CDR2 are LNHDA and SQIVND (reference sequence). CDR3 nucleotides: TGTGCCAGTAGTATTTCTACTAGCGTGTTCAATGAGCAGTTCTTC. Protein product: CASSISTSVFNEQFF.

The rearrangement links TRBV7-9 to TRBJ1-4; no clear D gene. V dropped 5 bases and J dropped 8 bases, with 15 bases sitting between them. The CDR3 is 14 amino acids. Germline CDR1 SEHNR, CDR2 FQNEAQ (reference sequence). For the CDR3, the DNA is TGTGCCAGCAGCCGGACGCCGAACACGGAAAAACTGTTTTTT. Translation gives CASSRTPNTEKLFF.

J is TRBJ2-3 and V is TRBV20-1; the D is unclear. Germline lookup yields CDR1 DFQATT and CDR2 SNEGSKA (reference sequence). This CDR3 is built from 13 residues. The ends were cut back, 1 base at V and 2 bases at J, with 7 bases in the middle. The CDR3 nucleotides are TGCAGTGCTAGAGCCGAAATCACAGATACGCAGTATTTT. Amino acids: CSARAEITDTQYF.

This clonotype came up many times. The chain couples TRBV9 to TRBJ1-2, with a weak D call TRBD1 (6 bases). Trimming stripped 0 bases from V and 0 bases from J, with 15 bases between. The CDR3 is 17 amino acids. CDR1 and CDR2 from the germline V gene are SGDLS and YYNGEE. CDR3 coding DNA: TGTGCCAGCAGCGTAGGGTACGTGGGACAACCTAACTATGGCTACACCTTC. This translates into CASSVGYVGQPNYGYTF.